Listed below are T cell receptor beta chains from one sample, sequenced in a study of control samples from healthy donors and cancer patients. The assay was immunoSEQ multiplex PCR, and TCRdb's table has in-frame clones only and misses some. The sample has approximately 170,000 clones, 90% seen once. Sequencing used blood. These receptors were collected from a woman aged 45-65 years in good health. The CDR3 runs from the conserved cysteine through the conserved F or W. The D gene is left open where the match is weak. Clone size is shown for a subset of rows, as once, few, many or a class of expanded clone.

TRBV27	TRBD1	once	TRBJ1-6	TGTGCCAGCAGTCCAAGGACAGGGCAGAATTCACCCCTCCACTTT	CASSPRTGQNSPLHF
TRBV28	TRBD1	NA	TRBJ1-6	TGTGCCAGCAATATACAGGGGGCAGGTTCACCCCTCCACTTT	CASNIQGAGSPLHF
TRBV2	TRBD2	NA	TRBJ2-2	TGTGCCAGCAGAAATTTAGCGGGCGGGATCACCGGGGAGCTGTTTTTT	CASRNLAGGITGELFF
TRBV15	TRBD1	NA	TRBJ1-1	TGTGCCACCAGCAGGGCAGGGGGGACAGCTTTCTTT	CATSRAGGTAFF
TRBV13	TRBD2	NA	TRBJ2-1	TGTGCCAGCAGCGGACGGACTAGCGGGAGGATCAATGAGCAGTTCTTC	CASSGRTSGRINEQFF
TRBV27	NA	NA	TRBJ1-1	TGTGCCAGCAGCCCCCCCCAGGCTCTATATTTCAATCTCGTGAACACTGAAGCTTTCTTT	CASSPPQALYFNLVNTEAFF
TRBV16	TRBD1	NA	TRBJ2-1	TGTGCCAGCAGCCTCCGGGACAGACTATACAATGAGCAGTTCTTC	CASSLRDRLYNEQFF
TRBV9	TRBD1	NA	TRBJ2-7	TGTGCCAGCAGCTGGGAGGGACAGGGTTTGAACGAGCAGTACTTC	CASSWEGQGLNEQYF
TRBV7-3	TRBD1	few	TRBJ1-6	TGTGCCAGCAGCCCGGACAGGGATTCACCCCTCCACTTT	CASSPDRDSPLHF
TRBV5-1	TRBD2	NA	TRBJ2-2	TGCGCCAGCAAGGCAGGCGGGGGGGCCGACACCGGGGAGCTGTTTTTT	CASKAGGGADTGELFF
TRBV6-5	NA	NA	TRBJ1-1	TGTGCCAGCCCCAAGGAGATGAACACTGAAGCTTTCTTT	CASPKEMNTEAFF
TRBV28	NA	NA	TRBJ1-2	TGTGCCAGCAATTTGCGGGAACTGGGTGGCTACACCTTC	CASNLRELGGYTF
TRBV4-1	TRBD2	NA	TRBJ2-3	TGCGCCAGCAGCCAGAATAGCGGGGGCGTAGATACGCAGTATTTT	CASSQNSGGVDTQYF
TRBV3-1/TRBV3-2	NA	once	TRBJ2-7	TGTGCCAGCAGCCAAGCGACCACGTTTGGTACCACCTACGAGCAGTACTTC	CASSQATTFGTTYEQYF
TRBV18	NA	NA	TRBJ2-1	TGTGCCAGCTCCCCCTCCGAGTTTTTGAGAGTATCCAAAACTTTATACAATGAGCAGTTCTTC	CASSPSEFLRVSKTLYNEQFF
TRBV7-2	NA	NA	TRBJ2-1	TGTGCCAGCAGCCCAGTCGGGGGTTCTGAGCAGTTCTTC	CASSPVGGSEQFF
TRBV2	NA	NA	TRBJ1-1	TGTGCCAGCGGAGCAGGAGAAACGCTATACACTGAAGCTTTCTTT	CASGAGETLYTEAFF
TRBV19	NA	NA	TRBJ1-5	TGTGCCAGTAGTGTGGGGTACATCACGCCCCAGCATTTT	CASSVGYITPQHF
TRBV5-1	TRBD1	NA	TRBJ1-3	TGCGCCAGCAGCTGGACCGGGACAGGGGTAGGAAACACCATATATTTT	CASSWTGTGVGNTIYF
TRBV12-3/TRBV12-4	NA	NA	TRBJ1-1	TGTGCCAGCAGTTCGGGGGGACCGACTTTCTTT	CASSSGGPTFF
TRBV4-2	NA	NA	TRBJ1-1	TGTGCCAGCAGCCAAACGGCAGGGAGCCGCACTGAAGCTTTCTTT	CASSQTAGSRTEAFF
TRBV6-5	NA	few	TRBJ1-1	TGTGCCAGCAGGGGGGAGATGAGGAGCACTGAAGCTTTCTTT	CASRGEMRSTEAFF
TRBV2	NA	NA	TRBJ1-5	TGTGCCAGCAGTGTAACTCGGGGGGGTCAGCCCCAGCATTTT	CASSVTRGGQPQHF
TRBV14	NA	NA	TRBJ2-3	TGTGCCAGCAGCCAATTCGGGCAACTGACAGATACGCAGTATTTT	CASSQFGQLTDTQYF
TRBV18	TRBD1	NA	TRBJ2-5	TGTGCCAGCTCGGCCGGGGACAGGGGGCTAGAGACCCAGTACTTC	CASSAGDRGLETQYF
TRBV27	TRBD2	NA	TRBJ2-3	TGTGCCAGCACGGGACTAGCTGATACGCAGTATTTT	CASTGLADTQYF
TRBV28	TRBD1	NA	TRBJ1-2	TGTGCCAGCAGGGAAACAGGGGAGTGGGGCTACACCTTC	CASRETGEWGYTF
TRBV5-1	NA	NA	TRBJ2-1	TGCGCCAGCAGCTTGGATCAGCGGAGCGTAACCCAGTTCTTC	CASSLDQRSVTQFF
TRBV5-6	NA	NA	TRBJ1-5	TGTGCCAGCAGCTTGGGCCAGCTATATAGCAATCAGCCCCAGCATTTT	CASSLGQLYSNQPQHF
TRBV28	NA	NA	TRBJ1-5	TGTGCCAGCAGTTACTCAGGCCGGGAGCAGCCCCAGCATTTT	CASSYSGREQPQHF
TRBV18	NA	NA	TRBJ2-1	TGTGCCAGCTCACCAGGACAGTCCTACAATGAGCAGTTCTTC	CASSPGQSYNEQFF
TRBV7-9	NA	NA	TRBJ2-1	TGTGCCAGCAGCCCACGGGGTGGCTCCTACAATGAGCAGTTCTTC	CASSPRGGSYNEQFF
TRBV18	TRBD1	NA	TRBJ1-2	TGTGCCAGCTCACCCGGACAGGGCCCTAACTATGGCTACACCTTC	CASSPGQGPNYGYTF
TRBV7-2	NA	NA	TRBJ2-2	TGTGCCAGCAGCTTAGGGGGCGGGATGAACACCGGGGAGCTGTTTTTT	CASSLGGGMNTGELFF
TRBV28	NA	NA	TRBJ1-4	TGTGCCAGCAGCGGTTTTGAAAAACTGTTTTTT	CASSGFEKLFF
TRBV11-2	TRBD2	NA	TRBJ2-7	TGTGCCAGCAGCCCTAGGGGACTAGCGACGTACGAGCAGTACTTC	CASSPRGLATYEQYF
TRBV7-2	TRBD2	NA	TRBJ2-7	TGTGCCAGCAGCCCCCAGCGGGGGGCCGGGTACGAGCAGTACTTC	CASSPQRGAGYEQYF
TRBV19	TRBD1	NA	TRBJ1-5	TGTGCCAGTAGCCGAAGCCAGGGGGGCTATCATTATAGCAATCAGCCCCAGCATTTT	CASSRSQGGYHYSNQPQHF
TRBV28	NA	NA	TRBJ2-7	TGTGCCAGCAGTTTCGAGGACGGTCCCTACGAGCAGTACTTC	CASSFEDGPYEQYF
TRBV6-5	NA	NA	TRBJ1-5	TGTGCCAGCAATGGGCAGCTTGGAAATCAGCCCCAGCATTTT	CASNGQLGNQPQHF
TRBV7-3	NA	once	TRBJ1-2	TGTGCCAGCAGCTTAATGAACTATGGCTACACCTTC	CASSLMNYGYTF